These 24 T cell receptor beta chains share one sample of origin, sequenced in a study of OX40 agonist ivuxolimab in advanced cancers. Produced via immunoSEQ multiplex PCR; TCRdb's table is partial and in-frame only. The sample has nearly 110,000 clones; approximately 89% are singletons. The specimen comprised CD4+ or CD8+ T cells sorted from blood, sampled in a trial of the OX40 agonist ivuxolimab. The source of these receptors is an adult with an advanced solid tumor such as melanoma, head and neck, liver or kidney cancer.

The chain recombines TRBV10-3 with TRBJ2-2; 11 nucleotides match TRBD2. The J segment lost 1 base and the V segment lost 8 bases, leaving 3 bases of the junction unmatched. CDR1 and CDR2 (germline): ENHRY, SYGVKD. This CDR3 has 15 amino acids. CDR3 sequence reads: CAISGTSGNTGELFF. In DNA, the CDR3 is TGTGCCATCTCCGGGACTAGCGGGAACACCGGGGAGCTGTTTTTT.

The chain has TRBV9 and TRBJ1-2; tentatively, D is TRBD1 (6 bases). Trimming removed 3 bases from V and 6 bases from J, with 21 bases in between. The CDR3 sequence is 16 residues long. Germline V gene sequence: CDR1 SGDLS, CDR2 YYNGEE. This chain's CDR3 is CASSAPSPGGADGYTF. The CDR3 nucleotides read TGTGCCAGCAGCGCCCCCTCCCCGGGGGGCGCGGATGGCTACACCTTC. Based on the CDR3 plus reference TRBV9 and TRBJ1-2, the full variable domain is DSGVTQTPKHLITATGQRVTLRCSPRSGDLSVYWYQQSLDQGLQFLIQYYNGEERAKGNILERFSAQQFPDLHSELNLSSLELGDSALYFCASSAPSPGGADGYTFGSGTRLTVV.

The chain is built from TRBV25-1 and TRBJ2-3; 11 nucleotides align to TRBD1. The junction had 4 bases not matched to a gene; V was cut back by 6 bases and J by 5 bases. Germline loops: CDR1 MGHDK, CDR2 SYGVNS. CDR3 length: 14 amino acids. Written as DNA, the CDR3 is TGTGCCAGCAGCGGGACAGGGGGATTAGATACGCAGTATTTT. Its translation: CASSGTGGLDTQYF.

The chain couples TRBV28 to TRBJ1-1; no clear D gene. Germline CDR1 reads MDHEN; CDR2 reads SYDVKM. CDR3 length: 13 residues. V lost 3 bases and J lost 1, with 6 bases in between. CDR3 in amino acids: CASSLRGNTEAFF. In DNA, the CDR3 is TGTGCCAGCAGTTTGAGAGGGAACACTGAAGCTTTCTTT.

The chain links TRBV28 to TRBJ2-7; 12 bases agree with TRBD2. The junction had 7 bases not matched to a gene; V was cut back by 8 bases and J by 2 bases. Germline V lookup: CDR1 MDHEN, CDR2 SYDVKM. The CDR3 is made up of 15 amino acids. The CDR3 DNA sequence: TGTGCCAGCGGGACTAGCGGGTTCCCTACCTACGAGCAGTACTTC. Its protein product is CASGTSGFPTYEQYF. The full variable domain, rest sourced from reference TRBV28 and TRBJ2-7, is DVKVTQSSRYLVKRTGEKVFLECVQDMDHENMFWYRQDPGLGLRLIYFSYDVKMKEKGDIPEGYSVSREKKERFSLILESASTNQTSMYLCASGTSGFPTYEQYFGPGTRLTVT.

The rearrangement uses TRBV2 and TRBJ1-2, with a tentative D call TRBD1 (6 bases). CDR3 length: 14 amino acids. Trimming took 3 bases from V and 1 from J, leaving 9 bases between them. Germline CDR1 SNHLY, CDR2 FYNNEI. The CDR3: CASSDRGLNYGYTF. The DNA for the CDR3 is TGTGCCAGCAGTGACAGGGGCCTTAACTATGGCTACACCTTC.

The chain links TRBV4-1 to TRBJ2-2; D is perhaps TRBD2 (6 bases). Trimming took off 3 bases at V and 7 bases at J, with 15 bases between the two ends. CDR1 MGHRA and CDR2 YSYEKL come from the germline V gene. The CDR3 extends over 15 amino acids. The CDR3: CASSQAGLSHGELFF. The CDR3 DNA sequence: TGCGCCAGCAGCCAGGCGGGGCTCTCCCACGGGGAGCTGTTTTTT.

The chain is built from TRBV5-6 and TRBJ1-4; unclear D gene. V was trimmed by 0 bases and J by 0 bases, leaving 6 bases between them. Germline values: CDR1 SGHDT, CDR2 YYEEEE. This CDR3 comprises 15 residues. Here the CDR3 DNA reads TGTGCCAGCAGCTTGGTTGGATCAACTAATGAAAAACTGTTTTTT. This sequence encodes CASSLVGSTNEKLFF.

The J gene is TRBJ1-2, the V gene TRBV6-1; 9 bases align to TRBD1. From germline, CDR1 is MNHNS and CDR2 SASEGT. J lost 8 bases, V lost 6 bases, and 10 bases had no gene match. The CDR3 runs to 14 residues. The DNA for the CDR3 is TGTGCCAGCAGCCGTCAGAGGGACAGGGACGGCTACACCTTC. Its translation: CASSRQRDRDGYTF.

The DNA for the CDR3 is TGTGCCAGCAGTTTATCAGGGGTCGACGGCAATCAGCCCCAGCATTTT. Amino acid sequence: CASSLSGVDGNQPQHF. The chain carries TRBV28 and TRBJ1-5, with D perhaps matching TRBD1 (6 bases). CDR1 MDHEN and CDR2 SYDVKM come from the germline V gene. The CDR3 totals 16 residues. V lost 1 base and J lost 2, with 12 bases in between.

This CDR3 is CASSKTGTVEEKLFF. The CDR3 DNA is TGTGCCAGCAGCAAAACAGGCACGGTGGAGGAAAAACTGTTTTTT. The genes are TRBV11-2 and TRBJ1-4, with D maybe TRBD1 (5 bases). The CDR3 loop spans 15 amino acids. The V end lost 5 bases, the J end lost 8 bases, and 18 bases lay between the germline ends. Looked up from germline, CDR1 is SGHAT and CDR2 is FQNNGV.

The chain joins TRBV5-1 to TRBJ2-3; 8 nucleotides align to TRBD2. Unmatched junction bases numbered 11, after V lost 3 bases and J lost 5 bases. From germline, CDR1 is SGHRS and CDR2 YFSETQ. CDR3 size: 16 residues. The CDR3 region has the DNA TGCGCCAGCAGCTCCCAATCCGCGGGAGGAGGAGATACGCAGTATTTT. Protein: CASSSQSAGGGDTQYF.

V gene TRBV29-1 combines with J gene TRBJ2-1; 14 bases line up with TRBD2. Trimming cost V 6 bases and J 0 bases; bases outside gene matches: 7. This CDR3 region has 17 residues. Germline CDR1 SQVTM, CDR2 ANQGSEA. CDR3 DNA: TGCAGCGTGGAGGGGACTAGCGGGAGCCTCTCCTACAATGAGCAGTTCTTC. Amino acids: CSVEGTSGSLSYNEQFF.

The V and J genes are TRBV18 and TRBJ2-5, with 14 bases fitting TRBD2. CDR1 is KGHSH and CDR2 is LQKENI in the germline V gene. The CDR3 loop spans 16 amino acids. V shed 3 bases, J shed 4 bases, and the junction held 4 bases outside the gene matches. This chain's CDR3 is CASSPPGTSGRETQYF. CDR3 nucleotides: TGTGCCAGCTCACCCCCCGGGACTAGCGGGAGAGAGACCCAGTACTTC. Full variable domain (rest looked up from reference TRBV18 and TRBJ2-5): NAGVMQNPRHLVRRRGQEARLRCSPMKGHSHVYWYRQLPEEGLKFMVYLQKENIIDESGMPKERFSAEFPKEGPSILRIQQVVRGDSAAYFCASSPPGTSGRETQYFGPGTRLLVL.

The chain is built from TRBV11-3 and TRBJ1-2, with D uncertain. There are 13 residues in the CDR3. Trimming pared 1 base from V and 8 bases from J, leaving 11 bases between. The germline V gene encodes CDR1 SGHNT and CDR2 YENEEA. CDR3 DNA sequence: TGTGCCAGCAGCTTAGGGGCGCTTTGGGGCTACACCTTC. Translated: CASSLGALWGYTF.

The CDR3 DNA reads as TGTGCCAGCGTCAGGGGGGAGACCCAGTACTTC. This translates into CASVRGETQYF. This sequence joins TRBV28 and TRBJ2-5; TRBD1 aligns across 7 bases. Germline lookup yields CDR1 MDHEN and CDR2 SYDVKM. The CDR3 extends over 11 amino acids. Losses at the gene ends were 8 bases for V and 5 bases for J; bases not matched to a gene: 2.

The chain links TRBV7-9 to TRBJ1-4; no clear D. Germline CDR1 and CDR2: SEHNR and FQNEAQ (reference sequence). V was shortened by 1 base and J by 7 bases, with 13 bases between the two germline ends. The CDR3 runs 15 residues. In DNA, the CDR3 is TGTGCCAGCAGCTTAGGTGGGATGATAGGTGAAAAACTGTTTTTT. Encoded protein: CASSLGGMIGEKLFF.

The chain links TRBV12-5 to TRBJ2-2; tentative D call: TRBD2 (5 bases). The CDR3 consists of 14 residues. V lost 1 base and J lost 7, with 10 bases in between. Germline V gene data show CDR1 as LGHNT and CDR2 as FRNRAP. CDR3 loop: CASGLGLAGGELFF. DNA for the CDR3: TGTGCTAGTGGTTTGGGCCTAGCTGGCGGGGAGCTGTTTTTT. The whole variable domain, filled in from reference TRBV12-5 and TRBJ2-2, reads DARVTQTPRHKVTEMGQEVTMRCQPILGHNTVFWYRQTMMQGLELLAYFRNRAPLDDSGMPKDRFSAEMPDATLATLKIQPSEPRDSAVYFCASGLGLAGGELFFGEGSRLTVL.

This chain joins TRBV19 and TRBJ1-1; 7 nucleotides match TRBD1. CDR3 length equals 14 residues. Germline V gene sequence: CDR1 LNHDA, CDR2 SQIVND (reference sequence). The trim removed 4 bases at V and 5 bases at J, leaving 7 bases unmatched. CDR3 protein: CASSTRQGGTEAFF. CDR3 in DNA: TGTGCCAGTAGTACGCGACAGGGTGGGACTGAAGCTTTCTTT.

The DNA of the CDR3 is TGTGCCAGCAGTGAAGTTAGCTCTGGAAACACCATATATTTT. As protein: CASSEVSSGNTIYF. The gene calls are TRBV2 and TRBJ1-3, with D uncertain. V lost 1 base, J lost 0 bases, and 4 bases lay in between. The CDR3 sequence is 14 residues long. Germline values: CDR1 SNHLY, CDR2 FYNNEI.

V is TRBV6-1 and J is TRBJ1-2; weak D call: TRBD1 (5 bases). V was cut by 3 bases and J by 4 bases, with 18 bases left in between. Germline V CDR1 and CDR2: MNHNS, SASEGT. The CDR3 totals 16 residues. The CDR3 sequence is CASSDGRASRSYGYTF. The CDR3 DNA reads as TGTGCCAGCAGTGACGGCAGGGCCTCGCGGTCCTATGGCTACACCTTC.

The chain has TRBV18 and TRBJ1-6; a possible D gene is TRBD1 (6 bases). Germline CDR1 reads KGHSH; CDR2 reads LQKENI. Trimming stripped 1 base from V and 6 bases from J, with 13 bases between. This CDR3 is 16 amino acids long. The CDR3 sequence: CASSPQSGVGNSPLHF. DNA of the CDR3: TGTGCCAGCTCACCACAATCAGGGGTAGGTAATTCACCCCTCCACTTT.

The chain recombines TRBV6-6 with TRBJ2-7, with 8 bases fitting TRBD1. Looked up from germline, CDR1 is MNHNY and CDR2 is SVGAGI (reference sequence). V shed 7 bases and J 2 bases; nucleotides not matched to a gene: 7. The CDR3 extends over 14 amino acids. For the CDR3, the DNA is TGTGCCAGCACCCCCGGACAGGGCCCCTACGAGCAGTACTTC. Amino acids: CASTPGQGPYEQYF.

This sequence joins TRBV28 and TRBJ2-7; D unclear. Germline values: CDR1 MDHEN, CDR2 SYDVKM. Trimming pared 4 bases from V and 1 base from J, leaving 2 bases between. CDR3 length: 11 residues. In DNA form, the CDR3 reads TGTGCCAGCAGTTATTCCTACGAGCAGTACTTC. Protein sequence: CASSYSYEQYF.